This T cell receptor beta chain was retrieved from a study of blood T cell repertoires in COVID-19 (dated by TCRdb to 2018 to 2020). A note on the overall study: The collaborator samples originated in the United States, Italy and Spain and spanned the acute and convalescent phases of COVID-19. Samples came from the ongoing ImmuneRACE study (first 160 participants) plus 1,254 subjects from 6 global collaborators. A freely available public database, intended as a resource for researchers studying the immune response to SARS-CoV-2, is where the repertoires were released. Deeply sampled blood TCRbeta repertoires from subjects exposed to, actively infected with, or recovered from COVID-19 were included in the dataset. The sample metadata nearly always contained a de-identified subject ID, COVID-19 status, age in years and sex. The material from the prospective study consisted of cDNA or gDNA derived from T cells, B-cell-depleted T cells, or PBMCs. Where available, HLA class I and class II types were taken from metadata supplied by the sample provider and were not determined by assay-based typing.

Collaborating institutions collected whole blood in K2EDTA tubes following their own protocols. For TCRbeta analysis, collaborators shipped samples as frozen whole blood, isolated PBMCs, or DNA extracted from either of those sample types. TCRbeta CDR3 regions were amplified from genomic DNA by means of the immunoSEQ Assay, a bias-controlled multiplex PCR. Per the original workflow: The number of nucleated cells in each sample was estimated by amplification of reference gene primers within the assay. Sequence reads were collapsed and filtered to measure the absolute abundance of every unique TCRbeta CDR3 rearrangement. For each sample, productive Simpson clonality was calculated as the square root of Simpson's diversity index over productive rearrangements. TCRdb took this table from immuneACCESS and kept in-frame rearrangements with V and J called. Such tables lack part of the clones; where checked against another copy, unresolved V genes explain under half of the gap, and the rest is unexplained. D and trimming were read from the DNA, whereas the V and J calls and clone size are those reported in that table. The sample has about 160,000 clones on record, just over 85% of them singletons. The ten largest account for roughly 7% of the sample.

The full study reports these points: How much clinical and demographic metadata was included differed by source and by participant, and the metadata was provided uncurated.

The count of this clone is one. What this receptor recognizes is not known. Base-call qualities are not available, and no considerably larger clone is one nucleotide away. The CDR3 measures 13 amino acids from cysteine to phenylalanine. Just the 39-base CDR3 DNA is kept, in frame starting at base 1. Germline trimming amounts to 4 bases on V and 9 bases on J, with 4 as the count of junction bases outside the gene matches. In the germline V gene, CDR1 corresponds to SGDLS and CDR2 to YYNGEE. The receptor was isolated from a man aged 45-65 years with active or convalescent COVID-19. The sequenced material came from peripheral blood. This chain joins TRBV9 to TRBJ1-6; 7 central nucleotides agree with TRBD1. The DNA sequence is TGTGCCAGCAGCCCCACAGGGGCTTCACCCCTCCACTTT. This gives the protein CASSPTGASPLHF. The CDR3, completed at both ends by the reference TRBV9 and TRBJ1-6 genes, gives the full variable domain DSGVTQTPKHLITATGQRVTLRCSPRSGDLSVYWYQQSLDQGLQFLIQYYNGEERAKGNILERFSAQQFPDLHSELNLSSLELGDSALYFCASSPTGASPLHFGNGTRLTVT.